This T cell receptor (beta chain) was captured by sequencing in a study of response to subunit inactivated influenza vaccine. TCRdb ran MiXCR on the RT-PCR reads and lists one entry per CDR3 protein. The table has hundreds of thousands of distinct CDR3 sequences, roughly 15% seen once. As for this clonotype: As yet, its antigen is unknown.

Study-level results: After each seasonal influenza vaccination, few new T cells are recruited, the authors suggested.

V lost 2 bases to trimming and J lost 2 bases; unmatched junction nucleotides: 11. There are 20 residues in the CDR3. Germline V gene data show CDR1 as SGHVS and CDR2 as FQNEAQ. The clonotype was recovered from a man between 50 and 59 years old who received an inactivated influenza vaccine. V gene TRBV7-8 combines with J gene TRBJ2-2; 13 bases match TRBD2. The sequencing here drew on PBMCs from blood, taken 14 to 15 days before vaccination. The CDR3 loop reads CASSLSRTSGSRSNTGELFF. The CDR3 DNA reads TGTGCCAGCAGCTTATCCCGGACTAGCGGGAGTCGGAGTAACACCGGGGAGCTGTTTTTT.